These 8 T cell receptor beta chains originate from one sample sequenced in a study of T cell responses to AZD1222 COVID-19 vaccine. Data came from immunoSEQ multiplex PCR; TCRdb stores just in-frame clones and leaves some out. The sample comprises tens of thousands of clones, nearly 90% of which are singletons, and approximately 8.6% rests with the top ten. Sequencing was performed on peripheral blood, taken 28 days after the second AZD1222 dose. These receptor sequences come from an adult who received the AZD1222 COVID-19 vaccine.

This rearrangement joins TRBV18 to TRBJ2-5, with 7 bases fitting TRBD1. The CDR3 is 15 amino acids. Looked up from germline, CDR1 is KGHSH and CDR2 is LQKENI. V shed 3 bases and J 2 bases; nucleotides not matched to a gene: 6. CDR3 DNA: TGTGCCAGCTCACCCGAACAGGGGCCTCAAGAGACCCAGTACTTC. It is translated as CASSPEQGPQETQYF.

The chain recombines TRBV29-1 with TRBJ2-7; 7 positions agree with TRBD1. V trimming: 7 bases; J trimming: 1 base; junction bases outside the gene matches: 16. Germline values: CDR1 SQVTM, CDR2 ANQGSEA. The CDR3 is 16 residues long. CDR3 sequence (DNA): TGCAGCGCTATCCAGAACAGGGGAAGTCCTTCCTACGAGCAGTACTTC. Translated, it gives CSAIQNRGSPSYEQYF.

The chain links TRBV12-3 or TRBV12-4 to TRBJ1-1; a possible D gene is TRBD1 (6 bases). The germline V and J ends were trimmed by 6 bases and 6 bases, with 11 bases remaining between them. CDR3 size: 12 residues. The CDR3 region is CASSRQVPEAFF. The CDR3 nucleotides read TGTGCCAGCAGCCGACAGGTGCCTGAAGCTTTCTTT.

J is TRBJ1-1 and V is TRBV7-6; 10 bases are shared with TRBD1. This CDR3 is 17 amino acids long. Losses at the gene ends were 4 bases for V and 6 bases for J; bases not matched to a gene: 14. Germline V gene data show CDR1 as SGHVS and CDR2 as FNYEAQ. In DNA, the CDR3 is TGTGCCAGCAGCTCATCGACAGGGGGCCCCCTCAGGGCTGAAGCTTTCTTT. It codes for CASSSSTGGPLRAEAFF.

This chain links TRBV6-5 with TRBJ1-2, with D perhaps TRBD1 (5 bases). From germline, CDR1 is MNHEY and CDR2 SVGAGI. This CDR3 contains 13 residues. The germline V and J ends were trimmed by 4 bases and 5 bases, with 11 bases remaining between them. The CDR3 coding sequence is TGTGCCAGCAGTTTCGGGGGGGGATATGGCTACACCTTC. Translation: CASSFGGGYGYTF.

The chain employs TRBV9 and TRBJ1-2; D remains ambiguous. Trimming stripped 0 bases from V and 0 bases from J, with 9 bases between. The CDR3 loop spans 15 amino acids. Germline V gives CDR1 SGDLS, CDR2 YYNGEE. The CDR3 DNA follows: TGTGCCAGCAGCGTAGATGTGGCAGCTAACTATGGCTACACCTTC. Residues: CASSVDVAANYGYTF.

The CDR3 region has the DNA TGTGCCAGCAGCTTAGGCGGTTTCCGGGATGGGGGCAGGAATGAGCAGTTCTTC. Residues: CASSLGGFRDGGRNEQFF. The gene calls are TRBV7-2 and TRBJ2-1, with D perhaps TRBD1 (6 bases). The CDR3 totals 18 residues. Germline CDR1 is SGHTA and CDR2 is FQGNSA. Trimming removed 1 base from V and 7 bases from J, with 23 bases in between. Using reference TRBV7-2 and TRBJ2-1 for the parts outside the CDR3, the full variable domain is GAGVSQSPSNKVTEKGKDVELRCDPISGHTALYWYRQSLGQGLEFLIYFQGNSAPDKSGLPSDRFSAERTGGSVSTLTIQRTQQEDSAVYLCASSLGGFRDGGRNEQFFGPGTRLTVL.

The CDR3 region is CASHRQGSTTNEKLFF. DNA of the CDR3: TGTGCCTCGCATCGGCAGGGAAGCACAACTAATGAAAAACTGTTTTTT. V gene TRBV30 combines with J gene TRBJ1-4; the D gene is possibly TRBD1 (5 bases). Germline-derived CDR1 and CDR2 are GTSNPN and SVGIG (reference sequence). The CDR3 spans 16 residues. Between the trimmed V and J ends, which lost 7 bases and 0 bases, there was a span of 18 bases.